This TCR beta chain was observed in a study of blood T cell repertoires in COVID-19. Study overall: COVID-19 samples from acute and convalescent phases originated in the United States, Italy and Spain.

In the authors' workflow: Reference gene primer amplification gave estimated nucleated cell counts. This table comes from immunoSEQ multiplex PCR, and its TCRdb copy is limited to in-frame clones, with some not included. Clone size and V and J calls were adopted from that table, with D and trimming inferred from the DNA. Among more than 300,000 clones listed, 86% were seen once. Germline CDR1 MNHEY, CDR2 SVGAGI. The CDR3 loop spans 14 amino acids. V shed 11 bases and J shed 5 bases, with 21 bases lying between them. This sequence joins TRBV6-5 and TRBJ2-5; D perhaps matches TRBD2 (6 bases). This receptor was identified in a woman aged 50 to 60 with acute or convalescent COVID-19. Material for sequencing was peripheral blood. CDR3 residues: CAGQREFSVETQYF. DNA for the CDR3: TGTGCCGGGCAACGGGAGTTCTCTGTGGAGACCCAGTACTTC.